Presented here are 27 T cell receptor beta chains from one specimen sequenced in a study of identical twins. In TCRdb, the 5' RACE reads were re-called with MiXCR into one record per CDR3 protein. Of around 510,000 distinct CDR3 sequences listed, more than 13% are singletons. These data are also associated with another study on yellow fever vaccine responses in identical twins.

Sequenced material: CD4+ T cells sorted from blood. These receptors were obtained from a woman aged 18-29 years in good health.

The rearrangement links TRBV20-1 to TRBJ2-3; TRBD2 agrees at 7 bases. In germline, CDR1 is DFQATT, CDR2 SNEGSKA (reference sequence). The CDR3 is 13 residues long. The trim removed 5 bases at V and 2 bases at J, leaving 4 bases unmatched. This CDR3 is CSASAGFTDTQYF. CDR3 nucleotide sequence: TGCAGTGCTTCAGCGGGGTTCACAGATACGCAGTATTTT.

The gene calls are TRBV6-5 and TRBJ2-1; 11 nucleotides match TRBD2. The V gene's germline CDR1 is MNHEY and CDR2 SVGAGI. V lost 4 bases, J lost 5 bases, and 10 bases stayed unmatched. The CDR3 totals 17 residues. The CDR3 region has the DNA TGTGCCAGCAGTTCCCTACTAGCGGGGGTCACCGACAATGAGCAGTTCTTC. Protein: CASSSLLAGVTDNEQFF.

This clonotype has just a few counts. The V gene is TRBV12-3 or TRBV12-4, the J gene TRBJ2-1, with D possibly matching TRBD2 (5 bases). Between the trimmed V and J ends, which lost 5 bases and 4 bases, there was a span of 24 bases. This CDR3 region has 18 residues. The CDR3 is CASSPPNLAGPKYNEQFF. CDR3 nucleotide sequence: TGTGCCAGCAGTCCCCCGAATCTAGCCGGACCTAAGTACAATGAGCAGTTCTTC.

The chain recombines TRBV2 with TRBJ2-7, with 9 bases identical to TRBD2. Germline CDR1 and CDR2: SNHLY and FYNNEI. The CDR3 spans 16 residues. The trim removed 3 bases at V and 2 bases at J, leaving 8 bases unmatched. The CDR3 region is CASSDLGLAGTYEQYF. The CDR3 coding sequence is TGTGCCAGCAGTGACTTGGGTCTAGCGGGGACCTACGAGCAGTACTTC.

This sequence joins TRBV30 and TRBJ1-1, with a possible D match to TRBD1 (6 bases). V was trimmed by 5 bases and J by 1 base, leaving 8 bases between them. The CDR3 is 12 amino acids. Per the germline V gene, CDR1 is GTSNPN and CDR2 is SVGIG (reference sequence). The CDR3 nucleotides read TGTGCCTGGGACAGGTCGAACACTGAAGCTTTCTTT. This translates into CAWDRSNTEAFF.

The chain recombines TRBV6-2 or TRBV6-3 with TRBJ2-6; D ambiguous. V dropped 2 bases and J dropped 4 bases, with 6 bases sitting between them. Germline V gives CDR1 MNHEY, CDR2 SVGEGT. The CDR3 consists of 14 residues. CDR3 residues: CASSYPPGANVLTF. Written as DNA, the CDR3 is TGTGCCAGCAGTTACCCTCCGGGGGCCAACGTCCTGACTTTC.

This clonotype came up a few times. V is TRBV18 and J is TRBJ2-7; TRBD2 matches at 14 bases. The ends lost 6 bases at V and 4 bases at J; junction bases unmatched: 8. The CDR3 consists of 16 residues. In germline, CDR1 is KGHSH, CDR2 LQKENI. The CDR3 DNA reads as TGTGCCAGCTCTCCCCTGACTAGCGGGGGGGCATACGAGCAGTACTTC. As protein: CASSPLTSGGAYEQYF.

This clonotype was seen more than once but under ten times. The chain carries TRBV12-3 or TRBV12-4 and TRBJ1-5; D call uncertain. V lost 6 bases to trimming and J lost 7 bases, with 10 bases between them. The CDR3 sequence is 12 residues long. The CDR3 nucleotides are TGTGCCAGCAGAGTGGGCTGGCAGCCCCAGCATTTT. It is translated as CASRVGWQPQHF.

This clonotype was observed at least ten times. The V and J genes are TRBV3-1 and TRBJ2-5, with D tentatively TRBD2 (6 bases). Trimming took 0 bases from V and 10 from J, leaving 9 bases between them. The CDR3 length is 12 residues. Germline CDR1 and CDR2: LGHDT and YNNKEL (reference sequence). CDR3 bases: TGTGCCAGCAGCCAAGATCAGGAGGGCCAGTACTTC. Amino acids: CASSQDQEGQYF.

This clonotype was observed many times. The chain combines TRBV15 with TRBJ2-5; maybe TRBD2 (5 bases). From germline, CDR1 is LNHNV and CDR2 YYDKDF (reference sequence). The V and J ends lost 4 bases and 5 bases respectively, with 17 bases between them. This CDR3 comprises 15 residues. The CDR3 is CATSTYQGWRETQYF. The CDR3 bases are TGTGCCACCAGCACTTATCAAGGATGGAGGGAGACCCAGTACTTC.

The table lists this clonotype with a few counts. The chain couples TRBV12-3 or TRBV12-4 to TRBJ1-5; D may be TRBD1 (5 bases). This CDR3 spans 13 amino acids. Deletions cut 5 bases from V and 11 bases from J, with 16 bases between. The CDR3 loop reads CASSLKEGSAQHF. The CDR3 DNA reads TGTGCCAGCAGTCTTAAGGAGGGGTCAGCCCAGCATTTT.

The chain uses TRBV5-1 and TRBJ2-5; TRBD1 matches at 9 bases. The CDR3 length is 15 residues. The germline V gene encodes CDR1 SGHRS and CDR2 YFSETQ. The trim removed 5 bases at V and 1 base at J, leaving 6 bases unmatched. CDR3 protein: CASRFTGQGQETQYF. CDR3 DNA sequence: TGCGCCAGCAGATTTACGGGACAGGGCCAAGAGACCCAGTACTTC. Together with reference TRBV5-1 and TRBJ2-5, the CDR3 gives the full variable domain: KAGVTQTPRYLIKTRGQQVTLSCSPISGHRSVSWYQQTPGQGLQFLFEYFSETQRNKGNFPGRFSGRQFSNSRSEMNVSTLELGDSALYLCASRFTGQGQETQYFGPGTRLLVL.

This clonotype was found many times. V gene TRBV24-1 combines with J gene TRBJ2-3; 11 bases fit TRBD2. The CDR3 spans 19 residues. Germline trimming cut 6 bases from V and 5 bases from J; bases unmatched to any gene: 18. Looked up from germline, CDR1 is KGHDR and CDR2 is SFDVKD. The CDR3 DNA is TGTGCCACCAGTCCCCGTGGTAGCGGGAGGGCCGAGGGCGTAGATACGCAGTATTTT. Translation: CATSPRGSGRAEGVDTQYF.

Only a few counts were recorded for this clonotype. CDR3 nucleotides: TGTGCCAGCCTCCGTTCGGGCGCCCTCACAGATACGCAGTATTTT. Its protein is CASLRSGALTDTQYF. The J gene is TRBJ2-3, the V gene TRBV6-1; D remains unclear. V dropped 8 bases and J dropped 2 bases, with 17 bases sitting between them. This CDR3 is built from 15 residues. Germline V CDR1 and CDR2: MNHNS, SASEGT.

The table lists this clonotype with many counts. V gene TRBV3-1 combines with J gene TRBJ2-1; no definite D call. V lost 0 bases and J lost 4, with 4 bases in between. Germline CDR1 and CDR2: LGHDT and YNNKEL (reference sequence). This CDR3 is built from 13 residues. The CDR3 here is CASSQEQYNEQFF. The CDR3, as DNA: TGTGCCAGCAGCCAAGAGCAGTACAATGAGCAGTTCTTC.

This chain joins TRBV12-5 and TRBJ2-3; a possible D gene is TRBD2 (5 bases). There are 15 residues in the CDR3. V was trimmed by 1 base and J by 2 bases, leaving 10 bases between them. Germline V gene lookup returns CDR1 LGHNT and CDR2 FRNRAP. CDR3 residues: CASGLGGPPTDTQYF. The CDR3 DNA reads TGTGCTAGTGGTTTGGGCGGGCCGCCCACAGATACGCAGTATTTT.

This clonotype turned up a few times. The chain uses TRBV12-3 or TRBV12-4 and TRBJ1-4; TRBD1 might be the D (5 bases). The V end was cut by 6 bases, the J end by 5 bases, with 10 bases between. The CDR3 loop spans 13 amino acids. CDR3 sequence reads: CASSKRTNEKLFF. CDR3 bases: TGTGCCAGCAGCAAGAGGACAAATGAAAAACTGTTTTTT.

The V call is TRBV12-3 or TRBV12-4, the J call TRBJ2-7; 9 bases map to TRBD2. With 6 bases clipped from V and 4 bases from J, the junction kept 16 bases outside the gene matches. The CDR3 runs 17 residues. DNA of the CDR3: TGTGCCAGCAGGCCTACAGGGGTAGCGGGAGAAAGATACGAGCAGTACTTC. This translates into CASRPTGVAGERYEQYF.

V is TRBV20-1 and J is TRBJ2-3; D perhaps matches TRBD2 (6 bases). V lost 7 bases, J lost 1 base, and 12 bases lay in between. This CDR3 is built from 13 residues. Germline V gives CDR1 DFQATT, CDR2 SNEGSKA (reference sequence). In nucleotides, the CDR3 is TGCAGTGGGCAGACGGGGGGCACAGATACGCAGTATTTT. Amino acids: CSGQTGGTDTQYF.

This clonotype was recorded a few times. The V call is TRBV4-3, the J call TRBJ1-1; D gene unclear. The germline V gene has CDR1 LGHNA and CDR2 YSLEER. The length of the CDR3 is 13 residues. V lost 1 base to trimming and J lost 4 bases, with 7 bases between them. The CDR3 DNA reads as TGCGCCAGCAGCCAAGTGCGAGCCACTGAAGCTTTCTTT. It codes for CASSQVRATEAFF.

Only a few counts were recorded for this clonotype. CDR3 protein: CASSSLEGDRQPQHF. The DNA of the CDR3 is TGTGCCAGCAGCTCCTTGGAGGGGGATAGGCAGCCCCAGCATTTT. This chain joins TRBV7-9 and TRBJ1-5; D is perhaps TRBD1 (6 bases). V lost 4 bases, J lost 7 bases, and 17 bases lay in between. The CDR3 is 15 residues long. Looked up from germline, CDR1 is SEHNR and CDR2 is FQNEAQ (reference sequence).

This clonotype was seen only a few times. The rearrangement uses TRBV7-3 and TRBJ2-1; possibly TRBD1 or TRBD2 for D (5 bases each). The CDR3 covers 11 residues. CDR1 and CDR2 from the germline V gene are SGHTA and FQGTGA. Trimming removed 9 bases at V and 7 bases at J, with 10 bases between. This CDR3 is CASGRENEQFF. In DNA, the CDR3 is TGTGCCAGTGGCAGGGAGAATGAGCAGTTCTTC.

This clonotype was seen ten or more times. CDR3 region: CASSLGLRDKNIQYF. CDR3 DNA: TGCGCCAGCAGCTTGGGGCTCCGTGACAAAAACATTCAGTACTTC. V gene TRBV5-1 combines with J gene TRBJ2-4; D is unresolved. Germline V gene sequence: CDR1 SGHRS, CDR2 YFSETQ. V lost 0 bases and J lost 3, with 10 bases in between. This CDR3 has 15 amino acids.

This chain uses TRBV2 with TRBJ2-7, with 10 positions matching TRBD2. The V segment lost 7 bases and the J segment 6 bases; nucleotides outside the gene matches: 9. This CDR3 region has 14 residues. The V gene's germline CDR1 is SNHLY and CDR2 FYNNEI. In nucleotides, the CDR3 is TGTGCCAGCACCCGGACTAGCGGCTCGTCCGAGCAGTACTTC. Protein sequence: CASTRTSGSSEQYF.

The V and J genes are TRBV23-1 and TRBJ2-2, with 8 positions matching TRBD2. TRBV23-1 is designated an ORF whose function remains uncertain. The CDR3 runs 17 residues. Trimming cost V 3 bases and J 6 bases; bases outside gene matches: 12. The CDR3 DNA reads as TGCGCCAGCAGTCAGAGCTTCGGGGGGGCTTGGGCCGGGGAGCTGTTTTTT. It codes for CASSQSFGGAWAGELFF.

In this sample, this clonotype turned up a few times. J is TRBJ1-6 and V is TRBV7-6; the D is unclear. V gave up 5 bases and J gave up 3 bases, with 14 bases separating them. Germline V gene lookup returns CDR1 SGHVS and CDR2 FNYEAQ. This CDR3 is 16 amino acids long. The CDR3 loop is CASSDSAYYYNSPLHF. CDR3 nucleotides: TGTGCCAGCAGCGATTCAGCGTACTACTATAATTCACCCCTCCACTTT.

This clonotype was seen only a few times. The CDR3 does not close with the conserved phenylalanine or tryptophan, likely indicating a read error. This sequence joins TRBV3-1 and TRBJ2-7; D is perhaps TRBD2 (5 bases). Germline V lookup: CDR1 LGHDT, CDR2 YNNKEL (reference sequence). This CDR3 is built from 16 residues. The V gene lost 0 bases and the J gene lost 0 bases, with 12 bases spanning the gap. CDR3 protein: CASSQEWQRSSYEQYL. As DNA, the CDR3 is TGTGCCAGCAGCCAAGAGTGGCAGCGGAGCTCCTACGAGCAGTACCTC.